The TCR beta chain under discussion was sequenced for a study of blood T cell repertoires in COVID-19. Study context: The United States, Italy and Spain supplied acute and convalescent COVID-19 samples. T cells, B-cell-depleted T cells, or PBMCs provided the cDNA or gDNA that served as material.

Methods used by the authors: Amplified reference gene primers provided the basis for estimating nucleated cell counts. Clones were read by immunoSEQ multiplex PCR, and TCRdb kept only the in-frame ones, dropping some. V and J calls and clone size are those listed in that table; D and trimming were worked out from the DNA. The sample records 250,000 to 300,000 clones, roughly 92% being singletons. The Seattle patients joined while their infection was active and were tracked longitudinally afterward. V was clipped by 3 bases and J by 2 bases; unmatched bases: 2. The germline CDR1 and CDR2 sequences are MDHEN and SYDVKM. The length of the CDR3 is 15 residues. This clone was seen a handful of times.

The receptor's source is a woman in her 30s with COVID-19, enrolled during active disease. Sequencing input: peripheral blood. J is TRBJ2-1 and V is TRBV28, with 9 bases identical to TRBD2. The CDR3 DNA follows: TGTGCCAGCAGTTTCGTAGCGGGAGCCTACAATGAGCAGTTCTTC. Its protein is CASSFVAGAYNEQFF.